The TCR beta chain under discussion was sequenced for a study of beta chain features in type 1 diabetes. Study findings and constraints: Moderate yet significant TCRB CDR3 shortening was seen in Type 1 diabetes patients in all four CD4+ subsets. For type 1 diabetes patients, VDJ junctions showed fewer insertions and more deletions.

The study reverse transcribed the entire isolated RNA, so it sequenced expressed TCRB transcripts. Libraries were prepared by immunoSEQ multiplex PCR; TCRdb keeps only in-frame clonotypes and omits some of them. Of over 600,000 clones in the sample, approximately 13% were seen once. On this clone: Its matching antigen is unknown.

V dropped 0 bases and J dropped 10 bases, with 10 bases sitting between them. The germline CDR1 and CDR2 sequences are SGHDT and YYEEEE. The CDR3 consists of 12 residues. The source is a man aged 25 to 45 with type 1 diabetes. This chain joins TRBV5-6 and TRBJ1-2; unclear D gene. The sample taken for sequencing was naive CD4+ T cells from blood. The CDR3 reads CASSLEGRSYTF. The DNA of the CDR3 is TGTGCCAGCAGCTTGGAAGGCAGATCCTACACCTTC.